This T cell receptor (beta chain) is from a study of blood T cells in healthy people across ages. Every donor gave approximately 10 milliliters of peripheral blood. It was with a sample-barcoded 5' primer and a J-beta primer mix that a second PCR of roughly 6 to 12 cycles was run. Every single cDNA molecule received a tag from a template-switch adaptor with 12 random nucleotides. TCRdb re-called the 5' RACE reads with MiXCR, one entry per CDR3 protein. The sample has about 1.6 million distinct CDR3 sequences, 34% seen once; the top ten hold approximately 11%. Looked up from germline, CDR1 is SNHLY and CDR2 is FYNNEI. V dropped 6 bases and J dropped 0 bases, with 12 bases sitting between them. The CDR3 extends over 16 amino acids.

V usage is TRBV2 and J usage is TRBJ2-6, with no clear D. Sequencing input: blood. The source of this sequence is a woman aged 25 to 39 in good health. CDR3 amino acids: CASRVRRDSGANVLTF. CDR3 coding DNA: TGTGCCAGCAGGGTCCGTCGTGACTCTGGGGCCAACGTCCTGACTTTC. Together with reference TRBV2 and TRBJ2-6, the CDR3 gives the full variable domain: EPEVTQTPSHQVTQMGQEVILRCVPISNHLYFYWYRQILGQKVEFLVSFYNNEISEKSEIFDDQFSVERPDGSNFTLKIRSTKLEDSAMYFCASRVRRDSGANVLTFGAGSRLTVL.